The TCR beta chain described here comes from a study of spatial heterogeneity in lung cancer. The wider study: A strong correlation was found between TCR transcript counts in tumor regions and a T cell module score derived from matched bulk RNA-seq.

CDR1 is DFQATT, CDR2 SNEGSKA, per germline (reference sequence). This CDR3 spans 15 amino acids. Trimming cost V 6 bases and J 4 bases; bases outside gene matches: 11. The time point: sample taken at primary tumor resection. The donors, around 71 patients with untreated early-stage non-small cell lung cancer, provided the samples. The input material, whole RNA from tumor, nontumor lung or frozen PBMC, was sequenced unsorted. Whole-study findings and limits: It was found that expanded intratumoral alpha and beta TCR counts tracked tumor mutation counts.

Each CDR3 protein gets one entry after TCRdb re-called the 5' RACE reads with MiXCR. The sample carries 1,300 to 1,500 distinct CDR3 sequences, around 16% recorded once. By sample fraction, this clonotype is medium-sized (0.01 to 0.1%). Its target is not known. Sequencing used lung tumor tissue, obtained at surgery. The clonotype originates from a male donor with early-stage non-small cell lung cancer. This chain links TRBV20-1 with TRBJ2-3; 9 bases are a match to TRBD2. CDR3 in DNA: TGCAGTGCCAGCGACGCGGCGGGAGGGTCAGATACGCAGTATTTT. Residues: CSASDAAGGSDTQYF.